Shown below are 16 T cell receptor beta chains from a single sample sequenced in a study of memory CD4+ T cells and cytomegalovirus serostatus (dated by TCRdb to between 2018 and 2020). A FACSAria II was used to sort memory CD4+ T cells, defined as single viable CD3+CD4+CD8-CD45RO+ cells. The method behind the library was the immunoSEQ multiplex PCR assay. TCRdb mirrors the immuneACCESS table, restricted to in-frame sequences. Some clones are absent from its copies; in checked studies, under half trace to an unresolved V gene, and the reason for the others is unknown. The sample table shows about 59,000 clones, and roughly 81% are seen once. The ten largest clones take up roughly 1% of the sample. The sample consisted of memory CD4+ T cells from blood. These receptors originate from an adult in good health and CMV-seronegative.

This clone was found a few times. This CDR3 reads CASSPSGYEQYF. CDR3 bases: TGTGCCAGCAGCCCCTCCGGCTACGAGCAGTACTTC. The rearrangement links TRBV6-6 to TRBJ2-7; D unclear. The CDR3 length is 12 residues. Germline values: CDR1 MNHNY, CDR2 SVGAGI (reference sequence). V was shortened by 6 bases and J by 3 bases, with 9 bases between the two germline ends.

The chain is built from TRBV7-3 and TRBJ2-7, with 10 bases fitting TRBD2. J lost 5 bases, V lost 4 bases, and 11 bases had no gene match. Germline CDR1 reads SGHTA; CDR2 reads FQGTGA. The CDR3 length is 16 residues. In nucleotides, the CDR3 is TGTGCCAGCAGCTCAACTCCCGGGACTAGCGTTAACGAGCAGTACTTC. Translation: CASSSTPGTSVNEQYF. Full variable domain (rest looked up from reference TRBV7-3 and TRBJ2-7): GAGVSQTPSNKVTEKGKYVELRCDPISGHTALYWYRQSLGQGPEFLIYFQGTGAADDSGLPNDRFFAVRPEGSVSTLKIQRTERGDSAVYLCASSSTPGTSVNEQYFGPGTRLTVT.

Only one count was recorded for this clone. The chain links TRBV11-2 to TRBJ2-3, with no clear D. Germline V gene sequence: CDR1 SGHAT, CDR2 FQNNGV. This CDR3 spans 14 amino acids. Trimming cost V 4 bases and J 5 bases, with 13 bases left between them. As DNA, the CDR3 is TGTGCCAGCAGCTCTCGAGGAGACGGAGATACGCAGTATTTT. It yields the protein CASSSRGDGDTQYF.

This clone appeared once. The chain carries TRBV11-3 and TRBJ2-7, with 11 bases aligning to TRBD2. Germline V lookup: CDR1 SGHNT, CDR2 YENEEA. The V and J ends lost 0 bases and 2 bases, in that order; junction bases with no gene match: 6. CDR3 length equals 17 residues. CDR3 in DNA: TGTGCCAGCAGCTTAGAGTCACTAGCGGGAGATCCCTACGAGCAGTACTTC. Translated, it gives CASSLESLAGDPYEQYF.

The chain joins TRBV15 to TRBJ2-1, with a weak D call TRBD2 (5 bases). Germline V gives CDR1 LNHNV, CDR2 YYDKDF (reference sequence). V dropped 5 bases and J dropped 9 bases, with 20 bases sitting between them. The CDR3 contains 15 residues. CDR3 coding DNA: TGTGCCACCAGCGCCAATCGCGAGACTATAGCTGAGCAGTTCTTC. It codes for CATSANRETIAEQFF.

This clone occurred once. The sample carries other DNA sequences with the same CDR3. The chain uses TRBV7-9 and TRBJ2-2; D is undetermined. Trimming removed 1 base from V and 2 bases from J, with 5 bases in between. CDR1 and CDR2 from the germline V gene are SEHNR and FQNEAQ (reference sequence). The CDR3 consists of 14 residues. The CDR3 nucleotides read TGTGCCAGCAGCTTAGGCCGTAACACCGGGGAGCTGTTTTTT. It yields the protein CASSLGRNTGELFF. Drawing the rest from reference TRBV7-9 and TRBJ2-2, the complete variable domain is DTGVSQNPRHKITKRGQNVTFRCDPISEHNRLYWYRQTLGQGPEFLTYFQNEAQLEKSRLLSDRFSAERPKGSFSTLEIQRTEQGDSAMYLCASSLGRNTGELFFGEGSRLTVL.

This clone was picked up one time. DNA for the CDR3: TGTGCCACCAGCAGAGATTTGAGGGCCTCTGGAAACACCATATATTTT. This gives the protein CATSRDLRASGNTIYF. The genes are TRBV15 and TRBJ1-3; the D is unclear. The CDR3 runs 16 residues. Germline V gives CDR1 LNHNV, CDR2 YYDKDF (reference sequence). V was pared by 0 bases and J by 0 bases, with 9 bases between.

The genes are TRBV6-1 and TRBJ1-5; unclear D gene. CDR3 size: 16 residues. Germline-derived CDR1 and CDR2 are MNHNS and SASEGT. Trimming pared 0 bases from V and 2 bases from J, leaving 11 bases between. In nucleotides, the CDR3 is TGTGCCAGCAGTGAAGCAGACCCGAGGGGCAATCAGCCCCAGCATTTT. Protein sequence: CASSEADPRGNQPQHF.

Notes on this clone: Sequence at one end of the junction differs from germline and may be a read error. The chain uses TRBV7-9 and TRBJ2-7, with D perhaps TRBD2 (5 bases). The CDR3 runs to 15 residues. Germline CDR1 SEHNR, CDR2 FQNEAQ (reference sequence). This CDR3 reads CACSPRRAEAYEQYF. DNA for the CDR3: TGTGCCTGCAGCCCGCGTCGAGCGGAGGCCTACGAGCAGTACTTC. Drawing the rest from reference TRBV7-9 and TRBJ2-7, the complete variable domain is DTGVSQNPRHKITKRGQNVTFRCDPISEHNRLYWYRQTLGQGPEFLTYFQNEAQLEKSRLLSDRFSAERPKGSFSTLEIQRTEQGDSAMYLCACSPRRAEAYEQYFGPGTRLTVT.

CDR3 DNA sequence: TGCGCCAGCAGTGAGTCGGGGCAGGGAGTGACTGAAGCTTTCTTT. Translation gives CASSESGQGVTEAFF. V usage is TRBV10-1 and J usage is TRBJ1-1; weak D call: TRBD1 (5 bases). Germline CDR1 reads WNHNN; CDR2 reads SYGVQD (reference sequence). This CDR3 comprises 15 residues. The germline V and J ends were trimmed by 0 bases and 5 bases, with 13 bases remaining between them.

This sequence joins TRBV19 and TRBJ2-2, with D maybe TRBD2 (6 bases). Trimming cost V 1 base and J 6 bases, with 12 bases left between them. Germline lookup yields CDR1 LNHDA and CDR2 SQIVND (reference sequence). The CDR3 runs to 15 residues. The CDR3 here is CASSIGGTVSGELFF. In DNA form, the CDR3 reads TGTGCCAGTAGTATAGGAGGGACTGTCTCCGGGGAGCTGTTTTTT.

The CDR3 nucleotides are TGTGCCAGCAGCTTAGAGGGAACAGGATCCTACGAGCAGTACTTC. Encoded protein: CASSLEGTGSYEQYF. The chain couples TRBV11-2 to TRBJ2-7, with TRBD1 as a possible D gene (5 bases). The CDR3 is 15 amino acids. Germline V gene sequence: CDR1 SGHAT, CDR2 FQNNGV. Between the trimmed V and J ends, which lost 0 bases and 1 base, there was a span of 10 bases.

V and J are TRBV2 and TRBJ2-5; no firm D call. The CDR3 covers 11 residues. Per the germline V gene, CDR1 is SNHLY and CDR2 is FYNNEI. V gave up 5 bases and J gave up 2 bases, with 3 bases separating them. This chain's CDR3 is CASSYQETQYF. CDR3 sequence (DNA): TGTGCCAGCAGTTATCAAGAGACCCAGTACTTC.

The CDR3 DNA follows: TGTGCCAGTAGTATAGGACAGGGGTACACAGATACGCAGTATTTT. Translated, it gives CASSIGQGYTDTQYF. The genes are TRBV19 and TRBJ2-3; 8 bases are a match to TRBD1. The length of the CDR3 is 15 residues. V gave up 1 base and J gave up 2 bases; unmatched junction bases: 2. Germline assignment: CDR1 LNHDA and CDR2 SQIVND (reference sequence).

V usage is TRBV20-1 and J usage is TRBJ2-1, with D hard to call. This CDR3 has 11 residues. The germline V gene has CDR1 DFQATT and CDR2 SNEGSKA (reference sequence). Trimming removed 4 bases at V and 7 bases at J, with 8 bases between. The CDR3 sequence: CSAIQRNEQFF. CDR3 sequence (DNA): TGCAGTGCTATTCAGAGGAATGAGCAGTTCTTC.

V and J are TRBV7-9 and TRBJ2-7, with 7 bases identical to TRBD1. Germline values: CDR1 SEHNR, CDR2 FQNEAQ (reference sequence). After removal of 5 bases from V and 1 base from J, the junction contained 5 bases not matched to a gene. This CDR3 spans 14 amino acids. CDR3 bases: TGTGCCAGCAGCACCCGGGACAGATCCTACGAGCAGTACTTC. It encodes CASSTRDRSYEQYF.